This T cell receptor beta chain stems from a study of siplizumab effects on memory and regulatory T cells. Study findings and constraints: The authors did not confirm suppressive function in proliferating Tregs from siplizumab cultures. Apparently more diverse than memory cells, naive T cells also seemed major alloresponse contributors.

Produced via immunoSEQ multiplex PCR; TCRdb's table is partial and in-frame only. The top ten hold under 0.75% of the sample, which has about 110,000 clones, roughly 94% seen once. Trimming cost V 10 bases and J 5 bases, with 15 bases left between them. The CDR3 contains 13 residues. The germline V gene has CDR1 LNHDA and CDR2 SQIVND (reference sequence). Comment on this clone: Antigen unknown.

The V call is TRBV19, the J call TRBJ1-5, with D perhaps matching TRBD1 (6 bases). The receptor was derived from a human donor in good health. The sample was Tregs sorted from blood. The CDR3 nucleotides read TGTGCCATCTACGGGGGGGCTCATCAGCCCCAGCATTTT. Translated, it gives CAIYGGAHQPQHF. Variable domain in full (rest from reference TRBV19 and TRBJ1-5): DGGITQSPKYLFRKEGQNVTLSCEQNLNHDAMYWYRQDPGQGLRLIYYSQIVNDFQKGDIAEGYSVSREKKESFPLTVTSAQKNPTAFYLCAIYGGAHQPQHFGDGTRLSIL.